This T cell receptor beta chain was sequenced for a study of T cell responses to AZD1222 COVID-19 vaccine. Germline loops: CDR1 MNHEY, CDR2 SVGAGI. The CDR3 is made up of 14 amino acids. Trimming left V 7 bases short and J 0 bases short, with 10 bases between. TCRdb's copy holds only in-frame clones and misses some; the assay was immunoSEQ multiplex PCR. This sample has fewer than 130,000 clones, with approximately 94% found just once. This clone is labeled medium-sized. V gene TRBV6-5 combines with J gene TRBJ1-5; D gene unclear. Source: peripheral blood, taken 28 days after the second AZD1222 dose. This receptor was identified in an adult who received the AZD1222 COVID-19 vaccine. The CDR3 nucleotides read TGTGCCAGCAAAGGGATAAATAGCAATCAGCCCCAGCATTTT. This sequence encodes CASKGINSNQPQHF.